The 18 T cell receptor beta chains in this list originate from one sample, sequenced in a study of Ad26.COV2.S vaccination and SARS-CoV-2 variants. Profiling relied on immunoSEQ multiplex PCR, and the TCRdb table lists in-frame clones only, not all of them. The table lists 350,000 to 550,000 clones, roughly 89% of them singletons, with just over 2.5% in the top ten. The treatment: some 20 received Ad26.COV2.S at low or high dose, single or two shots; about 5 received placebo; per-sample allocation not given. The samples were gathered on day 63 after the first injection of vaccine or placebo. Sequencing used peripheral blood, obtained in a trial of Ad26.COV2.S vaccine versus placebo. The source of these receptors is a person between 18 and 65 years old who received the Ad26.COV2.S COVID-19 vaccine or a placebo.

The chain recombines TRBV7-2 with TRBJ1-1, with D maybe TRBD1 (5 bases). CDR3 length: 14 residues. V was trimmed by 4 bases and J by 3 bases, leaving 12 bases between them. The germline V gene encodes CDR1 SGHTA and CDR2 FQGNSA. The CDR3 reads CASSSRQLDTEAFF. Here the CDR3 DNA reads TGTGCCAGCAGCTCCAGACAGCTGGACACTGAAGCTTTCTTT.

The V gene is TRBV4-1, the J gene TRBJ2-1, with 10 bases matching TRBD2. The J segment lost 10 bases and the V segment lost 0 bases, leaving 12 bases of the junction unmatched. This CDR3 contains 17 residues. Germline CDR1 and CDR2: MGHRA and YSYEKL. The CDR3 bases are TGCGCCAGCAGCCAAGATGTGGGACTAGCGTCCTCCGGGGAGCAGTTCTTC. Amino acids: CASSQDVGLASSGEQFF.

This chain links TRBV28 with TRBJ1-1, with 10 positions matching TRBD1. Trimming at V came to 3 bases and at J to 5 bases, leaving 9 bases not matched to a gene. Germline V gene data show CDR1 as MDHEN and CDR2 as SYDVKM. CDR3 length equals 16 residues. In DNA, the CDR3 is TGTGCCAGCAGTTTTGTTACCGGGACAGGGGAAACTGAAGCTTTCTTT. Amino acids: CASSFVTGTGETEAFF.

For the CDR3, the DNA is TGCGCCAGCAGCTTGGGGCAGGGGCCTAATGAAAAACTGTTTTTT. This codes for CASSLGQGPNEKLFF. The V and J genes are TRBV5-1 and TRBJ1-4; possible D gene TRBD1, 6 bases. This CDR3 has 15 amino acids. CDR1 and CDR2 (germline): SGHRS, YFSETQ. V dropped 0 bases and J dropped 3 bases, with 9 bases sitting between them. Based on the CDR3 plus reference TRBV5-1 and TRBJ1-4, the full variable domain is KAGVTQTPRYLIKTRGQQVTLSCSPISGHRSVSWYQQTPGQGLQFLFEYFSETQRNKGNFPGRFSGRQFSNSRSEMNVSTLELGDSALYLCASSLGQGPNEKLFFGSGTQLSVL.

The genes are TRBV5-4 and TRBJ1-4; possibly TRBD1 for D (5 bases). The CDR3 runs to 12 residues. Germline loops: CDR1 SGHNT, CDR2 YYREEE (reference sequence). V gave up 7 bases and J gave up 8 bases, with 12 bases separating them. The CDR3 region is CASGAFREKLFF. The CDR3 DNA sequence: TGTGCCAGCGGGGCCTTCAGGGAAAAACTGTTTTTT.

The chain joins TRBV6-5 to TRBJ2-5; perhaps D is TRBD1 or TRBD2 (5 bases each). Trimming took off 0 bases at V and 4 bases at J, with 9 bases between the two ends. The germline V gene has CDR1 MNHEY and CDR2 SVGAGI. The CDR3 loop spans 14 amino acids. The CDR3: CASSYSGGGETQYF. The CDR3 DNA reads as TGTGCCAGCAGTTACTCTGGTGGGGGAGAGACCCAGTACTTC.

CDR3: CAISAGYQETQYF. Here the CDR3 DNA reads TGTGCCATCAGTGCTGGGTACCAAGAGACCCAGTACTTC. The chain uses TRBV10-3 and TRBJ2-5; D not certain. The CDR3 is 13 residues long. The germline V gene encodes CDR1 ENHRY and CDR2 SYGVKD. Trimming stripped 4 bases from V and 0 bases from J, with 6 bases between.

This chain connects TRBV18 to TRBJ2-1; TRBD1 matches at 11 bases. This CDR3 is 16 amino acids long. V dropped 1 base and J dropped 8; count of bases not matched to a gene: 7. Germline V gene sequence: CDR1 KGHSH, CDR2 LQKENI. CDR3 sequence reads: CASSPLGTGGFDEQFF. As DNA, the CDR3 is TGTGCCAGCTCACCACTAGGGACAGGGGGTTTCGATGAGCAGTTCTTC.

The rearrangement uses TRBV29-1 and TRBJ1-2, with 8 bases matching TRBD1. The germline CDR1 and CDR2 sequences are SQVTM and ANQGSEA. The CDR3 consists of 13 residues. The V segment lost 0 bases and the J segment 6 bases; nucleotides outside the gene matches: 3. Here the CDR3 reads CSVEDRTGNGYTF. As DNA, the CDR3 is TGCAGCGTTGAAGACCGGACAGGGAATGGCTACACCTTC.

The V gene is TRBV7-9, the J gene TRBJ1-4; D is undetermined. The CDR3 loop spans 15 amino acids. Trimming cost V 6 bases and J 1 base, with 12 bases left between them. CDR1 and CDR2 (germline): SEHNR, FQNEAQ (reference sequence). In DNA, the CDR3 is TGTGCCAGCAGGGGGAACTCGGGAACTAATGAAAAACTGTTTTTT. It translates to CASRGNSGTNEKLFF.

The CDR3 spells CASRRDPERHYGYTF. The CDR3 DNA reads as TGTGCCAGCAGACGTGACCCAGAGAGACACTATGGCTACACCTTC. The chain has TRBV28 and TRBJ1-2; D unresolved. CDR1 and CDR2 (germline): MDHEN, SYDVKM. The V gene lost 6 bases and the J gene lost 3 bases, with 17 bases spanning the gap. The CDR3 length is 15 residues.

This chain connects TRBV9 to TRBJ2-1; TRBD1 aligns across 12 bases. This CDR3 spans 17 amino acids. Germline-derived CDR1 and CDR2 are SGDLS and YYNGEE. J was trimmed by 7 bases and V by 3 bases; bases with no gene match: 11. CDR3 nucleotide sequence: TGTGCCAGCAGCGCGACCGGGACAGGGGGCTGGGTAAATGAGCAGTTCTTC. This encodes CASSATGTGGWVNEQFF.

The chain links TRBV12-3 or TRBV12-4 to TRBJ2-1; D not certain. The CDR3 runs 13 residues. V lost 3 bases to trimming and J lost 1 base, with 4 bases between them. The CDR3 DNA reads TGTGCCAGCAGTTTCACGTCCTACAATGAGCAGTTCTTC. It encodes CASSFTSYNEQFF.

The chain is built from TRBV27 and TRBJ1-1, with D possibly TRBD1 on 5 matching bases. Deletions cut 3 bases from V and 4 bases from J, with 18 bases between. Germline-derived CDR1 and CDR2 are MNHEY and SMNVEV (reference sequence). CDR3 length: 16 residues. CDR3 loop: CASSFGRGQAGTEAFF. As DNA, the CDR3 is TGTGCCAGCAGTTTTGGGAGGGGTCAGGCGGGCACTGAAGCTTTCTTT.

J is TRBJ2-1 and V is TRBV10-3, with TRBD2 matching over 8 bases. Germline trimming cut 10 bases from V and 2 bases from J; bases unmatched to any gene: 7. The CDR3 consists of 14 residues. Germline lookup yields CDR1 ENHRY and CDR2 SYGVKD. CDR3 DNA sequence: TGTGCCAGCTCCGGGACTAGTGCCTACAATGAGCAGTTCTTC. Translated: CASSGTSAYNEQFF.

V is TRBV19 and J is TRBJ1-2, with D unclear. The CDR3 covers 13 residues. Germline V CDR1 and CDR2: LNHDA, SQIVND (reference sequence). Deletions cut 3 bases from V and 8 bases from J, with 13 bases between. CDR3 DNA: TGTGCCAGTAGTATTCTCCTGACGGAGGGCTACACCTTC. Its protein product is CASSILLTEGYTF.

J is TRBJ1-2 and V is TRBV6-6; TRBD1 is a possible D gene (6 bases). Per germline, CDR1 MNHNY and CDR2 SVGAGI (reference sequence). The germline V and J ends were trimmed by 5 bases and 6 bases, with 19 bases remaining between them. This CDR3 is built from 15 residues. CDR3 residues: CASSIPEGRGHGYTF. In nucleotides, the CDR3 is TGTGCCAGCAGTATACCTGAGGGCAGGGGCCATGGCTACACCTTC.

The gene calls are TRBV7-8 and TRBJ2-7; TRBD1 aligns across 10 bases. This CDR3 contains 14 residues. The V segment lost 4 bases and the J segment 7 bases; nucleotides outside the gene matches: 7. Germline CDR1 and CDR2: SGHVS and FQNEAQ. The CDR3 reads CASSSRQGAGEQYF. The CDR3 bases are TGTGCCAGCAGCTCAAGACAGGGGGCGGGAGAGCAGTACTTC.